A selection of T cell receptor beta chains follows, all from one sample in a study of prognosis after radiotherapy for stage I lung cancer. TCRdb independently ran MiXCR on the multiplex PCR reads; one entry per CDR3 protein. The sample consists of 25,000 to 35,000 distinct CDR3 sequences, 48% of them appearing once. This sample comprised PBMCs, obtained before or after stereotactic body radiation therapy (not recorded which). The receptors derive from a donor aged 50 or older with non-small cell lung cancer. CDR3s leave out the opening cysteine and the closing phenylalanine or tryptophan.

V gene | CDR3 protein
TRBV11-3 | ASSLMEGPYEQY
TRBV24-1 | ATSDRGQGTDTQY
TRBV24-1 | ATRTENTGELF
TRBV30 | AWSAGRAQRQF
TRBV5-1 | ANSPPGEEQY
TRBV30 | AWERLNSGNTIY
TRBV20-1 | SARGRGFAQPQH
TRBV4-1 | ASSHWPRDSSHNEQF
TRBV18 | ASSPTLVAGELF
TRBV28 | ASSLSRRTDTQY
TRBV7-9 | ASRSGLAGAGGYNEQF